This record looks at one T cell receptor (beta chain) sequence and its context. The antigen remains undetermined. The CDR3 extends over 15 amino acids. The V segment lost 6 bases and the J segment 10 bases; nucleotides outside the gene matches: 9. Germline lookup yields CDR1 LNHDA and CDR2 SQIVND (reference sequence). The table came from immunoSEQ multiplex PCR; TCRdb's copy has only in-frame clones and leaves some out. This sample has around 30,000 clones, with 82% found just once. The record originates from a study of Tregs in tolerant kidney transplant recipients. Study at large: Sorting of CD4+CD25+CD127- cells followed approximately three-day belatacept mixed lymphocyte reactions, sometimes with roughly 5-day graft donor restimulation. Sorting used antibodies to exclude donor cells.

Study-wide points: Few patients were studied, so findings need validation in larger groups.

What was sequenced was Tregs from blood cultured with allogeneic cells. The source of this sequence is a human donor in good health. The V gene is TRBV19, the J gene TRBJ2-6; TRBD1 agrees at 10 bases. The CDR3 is CASRGQGIMANVLTF. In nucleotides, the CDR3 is TGTGCCAGTAGGGGACAGGGGATAATGGCTAACGTCCTGACTTTC. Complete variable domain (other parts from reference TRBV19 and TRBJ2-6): DGGITQSPKYLFRKEGQNVTLSCEQNLNHDAMYWYRQDPGQGLRLIYYSQIVNDFQKGDIAEGYSVSREKKESFPLTVTSAQKNPTAFYLCASRGQGIMANVLTFGAGSRLTVL.